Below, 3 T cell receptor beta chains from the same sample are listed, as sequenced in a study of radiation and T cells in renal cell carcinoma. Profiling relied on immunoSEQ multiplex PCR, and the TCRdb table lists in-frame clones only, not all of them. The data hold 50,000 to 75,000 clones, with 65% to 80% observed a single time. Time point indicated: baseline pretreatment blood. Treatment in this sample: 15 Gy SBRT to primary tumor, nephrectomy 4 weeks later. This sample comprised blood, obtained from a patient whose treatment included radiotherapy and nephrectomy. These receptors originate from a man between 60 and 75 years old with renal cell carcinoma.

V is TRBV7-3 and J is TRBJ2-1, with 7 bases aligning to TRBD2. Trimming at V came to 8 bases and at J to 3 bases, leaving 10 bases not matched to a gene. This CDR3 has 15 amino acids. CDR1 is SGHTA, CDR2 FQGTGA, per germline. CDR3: CASGPGGSFYNEQFF. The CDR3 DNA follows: TGTGCCAGCGGACCGGGAGGTAGCTTCTACAATGAGCAGTTCTTC. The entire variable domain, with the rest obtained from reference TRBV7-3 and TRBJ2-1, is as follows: GAGVSQTPSNKVTEKGKYVELRCDPISGHTALYWYRQSLGQGPEFLIYFQGTGAADDSGLPNDRFFAVRPEGSVSTLKIQRTERGDSAVYLCASGPGGSFYNEQFFGPGTRLTVL.

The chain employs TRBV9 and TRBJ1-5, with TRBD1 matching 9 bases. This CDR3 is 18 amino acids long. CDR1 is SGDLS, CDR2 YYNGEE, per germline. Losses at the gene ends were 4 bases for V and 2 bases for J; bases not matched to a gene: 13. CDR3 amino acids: CASSHLGDRELRNQPQHF. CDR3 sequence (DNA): TGTGCCAGCAGCCATCTCGGGGACAGGGAGTTGCGCAATCAGCCCCAGCATTTT.

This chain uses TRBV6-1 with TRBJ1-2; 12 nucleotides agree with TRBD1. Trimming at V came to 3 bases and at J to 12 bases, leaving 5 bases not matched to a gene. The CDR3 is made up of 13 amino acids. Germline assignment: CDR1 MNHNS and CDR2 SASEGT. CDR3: CASSDLGTGGNTF. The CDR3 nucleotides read TGTGCCAGCAGTGATCTCGGGACAGGGGGCAACACCTTC.